A single T cell receptor (beta chain) is shown here with its context. TCR beta sequencing covered blood CD8+ and CD4+ T cells. Healthy donors, matched for age and sex, constituted the control group. The data are from a study of CD8 T cells in Susac syndrome. CDR1 is WNHNN and CDR2 is SYGVQD in the germline V gene (reference sequence). V was cut by 3 bases and J by 2 bases, with 11 bases left in between. This CDR3 has 14 residues. RNA totalling about 0.45 to 1 ug underwent reverse transcription with random hexamers. It was immunoSEQ multiplex PCR that amplified TCR beta CDR3 across 54 Vbeta and 13 Jbeta. TCRdb ran MiXCR on the immunoSEQ multiplex PCR reads and lists one entry per CDR3 protein. The sample has about 150,000 distinct CDR3 sequences, roughly nine tenths seen once.

The sequence was obtained from a human donor in good health. The material sequenced was CD4+ T cells from PBMCs. The V call is TRBV10-1, the J call TRBJ2-7, with D tentatively TRBD2 (5 bases). This CDR3 reads CASSDSGLTYEQYF. The CDR3 DNA is TGCGCCAGCAGTGATTCAGGACTCACCTACGAGCAGTACTTC.